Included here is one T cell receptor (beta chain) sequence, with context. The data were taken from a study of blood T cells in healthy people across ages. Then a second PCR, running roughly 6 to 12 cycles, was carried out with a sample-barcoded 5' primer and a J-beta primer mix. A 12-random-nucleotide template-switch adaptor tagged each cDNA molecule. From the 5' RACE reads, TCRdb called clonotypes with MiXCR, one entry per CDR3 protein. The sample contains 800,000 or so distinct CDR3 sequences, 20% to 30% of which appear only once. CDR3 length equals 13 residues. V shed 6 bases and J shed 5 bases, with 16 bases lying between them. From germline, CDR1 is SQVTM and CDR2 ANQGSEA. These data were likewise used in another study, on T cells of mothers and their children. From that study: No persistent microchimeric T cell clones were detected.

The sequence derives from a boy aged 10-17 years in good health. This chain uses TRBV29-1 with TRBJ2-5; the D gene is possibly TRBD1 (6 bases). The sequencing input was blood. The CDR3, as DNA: TGCAGCGTCAAACGAACAGGGCCGGAGACCCAGTACTTC. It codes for CSVKRTGPETQYF. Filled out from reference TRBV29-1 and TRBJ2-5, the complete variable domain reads SAVISQKPSRDICQRGTSLTIQCQVDSQVTMMFWYRQQPGQSLTLIATANQGSEATYESGFVIDKFPISRPNLTFSTLTVSNMSPEDSSIYLCSVKRTGPETQYFGPGTRLLVL.